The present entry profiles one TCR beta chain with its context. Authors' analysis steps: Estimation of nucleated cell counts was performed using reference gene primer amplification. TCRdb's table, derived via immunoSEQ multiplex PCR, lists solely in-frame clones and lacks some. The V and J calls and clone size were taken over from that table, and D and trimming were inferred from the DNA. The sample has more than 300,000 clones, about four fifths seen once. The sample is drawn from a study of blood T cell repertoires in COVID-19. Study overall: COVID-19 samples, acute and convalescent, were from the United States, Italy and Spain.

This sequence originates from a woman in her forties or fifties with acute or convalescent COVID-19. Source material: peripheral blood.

CDR3 coding DNA: TGTGCCAGTAGTGAGGGCCACTCCTACGAGCAGTACTTC. Its translation is CASSEGHSYEQYF. V gene TRBV19 combines with J gene TRBJ2-7; TRBD2 is a possible D gene (5 bases). From germline, CDR1 is LNHDA and CDR2 SQIVND (reference sequence). V lost 5 bases and J lost 0, with 8 bases in between. The CDR3 runs to 13 residues. Variable domain in full (rest from reference TRBV19 and TRBJ2-7): DGGITQSPKYLFRKEGQNVTLSCEQNLNHDAMYWYRQDPGQGLRLIYYSQIVNDFQKGDIAEGYSVSREKKESFPLTVTSAQKNPTAFYLCASSEGHSYEQYFGPGTRLTVT.